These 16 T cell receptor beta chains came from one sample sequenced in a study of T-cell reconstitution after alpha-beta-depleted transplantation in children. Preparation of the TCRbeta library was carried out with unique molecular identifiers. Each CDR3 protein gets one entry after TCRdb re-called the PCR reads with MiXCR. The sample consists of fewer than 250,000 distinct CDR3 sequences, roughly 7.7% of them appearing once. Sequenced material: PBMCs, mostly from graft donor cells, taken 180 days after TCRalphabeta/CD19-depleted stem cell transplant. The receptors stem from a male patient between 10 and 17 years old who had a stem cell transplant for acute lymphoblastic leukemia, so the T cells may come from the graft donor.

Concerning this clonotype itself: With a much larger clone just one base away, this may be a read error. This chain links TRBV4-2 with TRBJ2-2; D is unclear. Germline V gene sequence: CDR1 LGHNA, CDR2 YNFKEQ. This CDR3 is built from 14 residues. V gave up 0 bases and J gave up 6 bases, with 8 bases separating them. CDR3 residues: CASSQEFEAGELFF. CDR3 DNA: TGTGCCAGCAGCCAAGAATTTGAGGCCGGGGAGCTGTTTTTT.

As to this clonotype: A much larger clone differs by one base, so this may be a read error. The CDR3 nucleotides are TGTGCCAGCAATAGGCGGGACAGCAAAGCCAAAAACATTCAGTACTTC. It encodes CASNRRDSKAKNIQYF. The V and J genes are TRBV6-1 and TRBJ2-4, with a possible D match to TRBD1 (7 bases). The CDR3 has 16 amino acids. Between the trimmed V and J ends, which lost 7 bases and 0 bases, there was a span of 16 bases. The germline gives CDR1 MNHNS, CDR2 SASEGT.

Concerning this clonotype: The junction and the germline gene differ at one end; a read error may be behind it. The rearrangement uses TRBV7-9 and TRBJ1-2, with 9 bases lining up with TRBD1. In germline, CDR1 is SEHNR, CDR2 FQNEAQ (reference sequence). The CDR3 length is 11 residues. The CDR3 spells CASSPRDRADF. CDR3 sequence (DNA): TGTGCCAGCAGCCCACGGGACAGGGCAGACTTC. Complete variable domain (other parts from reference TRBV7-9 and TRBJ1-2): DTGVSQNPRHKITKRGQNVTFRCDPISEHNRLYWYRQTLGQGPEFLTYFQNEAQLEKSRLLSDRFSAERPKGSFSTLEIQRTEQGDSAMYLCASSPRDRADFGSGTRLTVV.

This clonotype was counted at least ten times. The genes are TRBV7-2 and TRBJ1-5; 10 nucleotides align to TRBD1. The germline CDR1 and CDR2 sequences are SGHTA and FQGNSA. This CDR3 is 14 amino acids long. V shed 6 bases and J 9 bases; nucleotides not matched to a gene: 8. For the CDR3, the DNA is TGTGCCAGCAGTCGCCCGGGACAGGGGAGGCCCCAGCATTTT. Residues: CASSRPGQGRPQHF.

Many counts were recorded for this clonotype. The chain's CDR3 is CSAKAGGPSYEQYF. CDR3 DNA: TGCAGTGCTAAGGCGGGAGGGCCCTCTTACGAGCAGTACTTC. V and J are TRBV20-1 and TRBJ2-7; 9 positions match TRBD2. Looked up from germline, CDR1 is DFQATT and CDR2 is SNEGSKA (reference sequence). The CDR3 is made up of 14 amino acids. V gave up 4 bases and J gave up 4 bases; unmatched junction bases: 8.

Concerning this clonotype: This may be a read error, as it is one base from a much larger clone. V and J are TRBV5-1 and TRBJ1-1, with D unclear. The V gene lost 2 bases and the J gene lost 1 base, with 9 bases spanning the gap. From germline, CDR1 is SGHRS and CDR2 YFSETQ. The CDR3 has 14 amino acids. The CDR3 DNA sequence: TGCGCCAGCAGCTTTACAATGGCGAACACTGAAGCTTTCTTT. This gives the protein CASSFTMANTEAFF. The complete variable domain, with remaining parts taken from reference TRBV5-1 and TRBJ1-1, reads KAGVTQTPRYLIKTRGQQVTLSCSPISGHRSVSWYQQTPGQGLQFLFEYFSETQRNKGNFPGRFSGRQFSNSRSEMNVSTLELGDSALYLCASSFTMANTEAFFGQGTRLTVV.

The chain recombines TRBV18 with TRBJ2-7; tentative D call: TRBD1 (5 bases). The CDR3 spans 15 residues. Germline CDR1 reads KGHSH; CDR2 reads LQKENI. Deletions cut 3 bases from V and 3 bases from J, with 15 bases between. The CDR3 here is CASSPQGTQSYEQYF. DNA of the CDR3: TGTGCCAGCTCACCCCAGGGTACTCAGAGCTACGAGCAGTACTTC.

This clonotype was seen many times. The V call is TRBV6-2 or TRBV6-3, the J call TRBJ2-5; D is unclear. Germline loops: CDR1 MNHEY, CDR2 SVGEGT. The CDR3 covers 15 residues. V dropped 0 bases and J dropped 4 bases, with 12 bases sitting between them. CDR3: CASSYSWQALETQYF. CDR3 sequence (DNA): TGTGCCAGCAGTTACTCGTGGCAGGCCTTAGAGACCCAGTACTTC.

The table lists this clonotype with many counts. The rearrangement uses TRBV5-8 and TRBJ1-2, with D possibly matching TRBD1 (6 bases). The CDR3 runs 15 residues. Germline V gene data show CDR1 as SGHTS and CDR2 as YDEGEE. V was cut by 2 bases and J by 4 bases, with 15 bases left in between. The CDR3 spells CASSFGPRGGYGYTF. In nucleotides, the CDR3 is TGTGCCAGCAGCTTCGGACCCAGGGGCGGCTATGGCTACACCTTC.

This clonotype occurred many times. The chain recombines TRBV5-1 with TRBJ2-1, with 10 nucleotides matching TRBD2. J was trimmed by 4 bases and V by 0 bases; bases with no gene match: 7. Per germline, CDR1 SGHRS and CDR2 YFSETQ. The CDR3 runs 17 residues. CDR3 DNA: TGCGCCAGCAGCTTGGCCCCAGCACTAGCGGGGTACAATGAGCAGTTCTTC. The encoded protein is CASSLAPALAGYNEQFF. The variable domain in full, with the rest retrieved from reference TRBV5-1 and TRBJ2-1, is KAGVTQTPRYLIKTRGQQVTLSCSPISGHRSVSWYQQTPGQGLQFLFEYFSETQRNKGNFPGRFSGRQFSNSRSEMNVSTLELGDSALYLCASSLAPALAGYNEQFFGPGTRLTVL.

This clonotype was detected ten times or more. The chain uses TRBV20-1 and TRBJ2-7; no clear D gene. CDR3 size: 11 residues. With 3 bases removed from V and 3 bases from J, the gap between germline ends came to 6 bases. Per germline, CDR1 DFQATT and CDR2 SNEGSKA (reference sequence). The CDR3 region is CSARNSYEQYF. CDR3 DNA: TGCAGTGCTAGGAACAGCTACGAGCAGTACTTC.

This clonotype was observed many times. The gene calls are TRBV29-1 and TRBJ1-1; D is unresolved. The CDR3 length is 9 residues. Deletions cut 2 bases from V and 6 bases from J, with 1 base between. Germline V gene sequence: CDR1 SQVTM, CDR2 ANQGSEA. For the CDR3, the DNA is TGCAGCGTTGAACCTGAAGCTTTCTTT. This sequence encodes CSVEPEAFF.

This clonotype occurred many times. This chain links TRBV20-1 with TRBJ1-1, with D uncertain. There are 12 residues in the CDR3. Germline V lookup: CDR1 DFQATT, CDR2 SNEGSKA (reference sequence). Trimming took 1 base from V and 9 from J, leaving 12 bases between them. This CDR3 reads CSARVGSAQAFF. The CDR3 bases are TGCAGTGCTAGAGTAGGTTCCGCCCAAGCTTTCTTT.

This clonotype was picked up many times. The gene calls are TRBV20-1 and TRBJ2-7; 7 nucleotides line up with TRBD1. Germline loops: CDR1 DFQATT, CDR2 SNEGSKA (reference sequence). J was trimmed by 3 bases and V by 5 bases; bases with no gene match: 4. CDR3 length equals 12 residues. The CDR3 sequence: CSAGDSFYEQYF. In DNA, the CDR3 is TGCAGTGCTGGGGACAGTTTCTACGAGCAGTACTTC.

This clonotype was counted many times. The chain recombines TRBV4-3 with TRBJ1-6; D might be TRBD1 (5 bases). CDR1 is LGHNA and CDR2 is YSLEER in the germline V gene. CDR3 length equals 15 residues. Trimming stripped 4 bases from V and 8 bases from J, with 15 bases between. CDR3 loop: CASSPWDLGYSPLHF. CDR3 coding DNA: TGCGCCAGCAGCCCCTGGGACCTCGGTTATTCACCCCTCCACTTT.

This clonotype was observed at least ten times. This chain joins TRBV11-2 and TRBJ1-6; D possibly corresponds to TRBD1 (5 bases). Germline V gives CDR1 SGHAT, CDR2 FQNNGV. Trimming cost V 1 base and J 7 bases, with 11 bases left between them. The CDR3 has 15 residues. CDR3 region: CASSLAGRTNSPLHF. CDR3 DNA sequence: TGTGCCAGCAGCTTAGCAGGGCGTACGAATTCACCCCTCCACTTT.